This is a list of T cell receptor beta chains from one sample in a study of T cells after yellow fever vaccination. TCRdb independently ran MiXCR on the 5' RACE reads; one entry per CDR3 protein. The data hold 450,000 to 650,000 distinct CDR3 sequences, with less than 15% observed a single time. The sequences come from PBMCs, collected on the day of the yellow fever booster vaccination. The source is a young man who received the YFV17D yellow fever vaccine. Each CDR3 is given with its conserved first and last residue. D genes are given only for firm matches. The size of a clone is reported for some rows only, either as once, few or many, or as a class for expanded clones.

j_call v_call clone_size d_call cdr3_nt cdr3_aa
TRBJ2-2 TRBV9 NA NA TGTGCCAGCAGCGTAGGCGGCGGAGCAAACACCGGGGAGCTGTTTTTT CASSVGGGANTGELFF
TRBJ2-1 TRBV5-1 NA TRBD1 TGCGCCAGCAGCCCGGACAGGGGGCAGAATGAGCAGTTCTTC CASSPDRGQNEQFF
TRBJ2-5 TRBV5-1 few NA TGCGCCAGCAGCTTGGGGCAGGGGCGCTTGGAGACCCAGTACTTC CASSLGQGRLETQYF
TRBJ2-2 TRBV9 few NA TGTGCCAGCAGCGTAGTAGCCCGGGCGAACACCGGGGAGCTGTTTTTT CASSVVARANTGELFF
TRBJ2-5 TRBV2 NA NA TGTGCCAGCAGTGACGGTAGGCAGGTCTCGGAGACCCAGTACTTC CASSDGRQVSETQYF
TRBJ2-1 TRBV12-5 few NA TGTGCTAGTGGTTTCGGGGCATGGGGCAATGAGCAGTTCTTC CASGFGAWGNEQFF
TRBJ2-7 TRBV7-6 NA NA TGTGCCAGCAGATCCGGAAGGGGGGATCAGTACTTC CASRSGRGDQYF
TRBJ1-4 TRBV18 NA NA TGTGCCAGCTCAAGTGGTCAGGGAGAGGAAAAACTGTTTTTT CASSSGQGEEKLFF
TRBJ2-5 TRBV12-3/TRBV12-4 few NA TGTGCCAGCAGTCTAACTCATTTGTACCAAGAGACCCAGTACTTC CASSLTHLYQETQYF
TRBJ2-1 TRBV10-3 few TRBD2 TGTGCCATCAGTGAGTGTGCGGGAGCCAGAGGTTGTGAGCAGTTCTTC CAISECAGARGCEQFF
TRBJ2-1 TRBV20-1 NA NA TGCAGTGCCAGAATGGACGGACAGAGGATCAATGAGCAGTTCTTC CSARMDGQRINEQFF
TRBJ2-7 TRBV27 few TRBD1 TGTGCCAGCAGTGGGGGGACAGGGGTCCACGAGCAGTACTTC CASSGGTGVHEQYF
TRBJ2-1 TRBV7-2 NA TRBD2 TGTGCCAGCAGCTCGCACACTAGCGGAGCCTACAATGAGCAGTTCTTC CASSSHTSGAYNEQFF
TRBJ2-7 TRBV7-9 NA NA TGTGCCAGCAGACTCCGGGACGACTCCTACGAGCAGTACTTC CASRLRDDSYEQYF
TRBJ2-7 TRBV7-2 few TRBD1 TGTGCCAGCAGCCAAGGGACAGGAAGCTCCTACGAGCAGTACTTC CASSQGTGSSYEQYF
TRBJ2-3 TRBV5-4 NA NA TGTGCCAGCAGCCGAAGGACGGCACCAGATACGCAGTATTTT CASSRRTAPDTQYF
TRBJ2-3 TRBV5-1 NA NA TGCGCCAGCAGCCTGGGGGGGGGGCGTTTGGCTAGCGGACATATCACAGATACGCAGTATTTT CASSLGGGRLASGHITDTQYF
TRBJ2-5 TRBV7-9 NA TRBD2 TGTGCCAGCAGCTTGACTAGCATGCCCAGTCAAGAGACCCAGTACTTC CASSLTSMPSQETQYF
TRBJ2-1 TRBV9 many NA TGTGCCAGCAGCCCCCATTCCTCAAATGAGCAGTTCTTC CASSPHSSNEQFF
TRBJ1-3 TRBV19 NA NA TGTGCCAGTACAGAGACCGCGACGAGCTCTGGAAACACCATATATTTT CASTETATSSGNTIYF
TRBJ2-5 TRBV12-3/TRBV12-4 NA TRBD2 TGTGCCAGCAGCCTGACTAGCGGGAGCTTGAAGACCCAGTACTTC CASSLTSGSLKTQYF
TRBJ2-2 TRBV29-1 NA NA TGCAGCGTTTTGGTAGGGCCGAACACCGGGGAGCTGTTTTTT CSVLVGPNTGELFF
TRBJ1-4 TRBV19 NA NA TGTGCCAGTAGTATTATGGCGGGTGAAAAACTGTTTTTT CASSIMAGEKLFF
TRBJ2-7 TRBV7-8 few NA TGTGCCAGCAGCTTAAATTCACGCATCGCCTACGAGCAGTACTTC CASSLNSRIAYEQYF
TRBJ2-5 TRBV7-2 few NA TGTGCCAGCAGCTCACGGACAGAAGAGACCCAGTACTTC CASSSRTEETQYF
TRBJ1-2 TRBV12-3/TRBV12-4 few NA TGTGCCAGCGTTGGGGGGGGAGCAGGCTATGGCTACACCTTC CASVGGGAGYGYTF
TRBJ1-1 TRBV20-1 NA NA TGCAGTGCTATTGAGGGGGGCGGCCTGATGAACACTGAAGCTTTCTTT CSAIEGGGLMNTEAFF
TRBJ2-5 TRBV9 NA NA TGTGCCAGCAGCGTTTATGGGACCCCCTCACAAGAGACCCAGTACTTC CASSVYGTPSQETQYF
TRBJ1-2 TRBV2 NA TRBD1 TGTGCCTTCAGTTATTACTCGCTCCGGGACAGCCATAACTATGGCTACACCTTC CAFSYYSLRDSHNYGYTF
TRBJ2-3 TRBV4-3 NA NA TGCGCCAGCAGCCAAGACTATAGCGATACGCAGTATTTT CASSQDYSDTQYF
TRBJ2-7 TRBV7-2 NA NA TGTGCCAGCAGCTCCCGCTCCGGAGGGCCCTACGAGCAGTACTTC CASSSRSGGPYEQYF
TRBJ2-1 TRBV5-1 once NA TGCGCCAGCAGCGTCCGTCGGGACGGTGTATACAATGAGCAGTTCTTC CASSVRRDGVYNEQFF
TRBJ2-3 TRBV6-5 few NA TGTGCCAGCAGTTACAGCCCTAGCACAGATACGCAGTATTTT CASSYSPSTDTQYF
TRBJ1-5 TRBV7-2 many NA TGTGCCAGCAGCCTGGACAGCTATCAGCCCCAGCATTTT CASSLDSYQPQHF
TRBJ1-6 TRBV9 NA NA TGTGCCAGCAGCCCTCACGAGGGGTCTACGAGTTCACCCCTCCACTTT CASSPHEGSTSSPLHF
TRBJ1-1 TRBV7-9 NA NA TGTGCCAGCAGCTTAGCTAAGACCTTTCACACTGAAGCTTTCTTT CASSLAKTFHTEAFF
TRBJ2-1 TRBV7-9 NA NA TGTGCCAGCAGCTTAGGGTACGTGGGCCTTAGGGTCAATGAGCAGTTCTTC CASSLGYVGLRVNEQFF
TRBJ2-1 TRBV5-4 NA NA TGTGCCAGCAGCGGATCAGTGGATGAGCAGTTCTTC CASSGSVDEQFF
TRBJ1-2 TRBV12-3/TRBV12-4 few NA TGTGCCAGCAGCGAGGGGGGGGTAGGGGGCTATGGCTACACCTTC CASSEGGVGGYGYTF
TRBJ2-3 TRBV11-2 few NA TGTGCCAGCAGCTTTATCTCTAGCGCAGATACGCAGTATTTT CASSFISSADTQYF
TRBJ2-3 TRBV7-9 NA TRBD2 TGTGCCAGCAGCTTAGCCGGACTAGCGGGAGCCCCAGATACGCAGTATTTT CASSLAGLAGAPDTQYF
TRBJ2-7 TRBV25-1 NA TRBD2 TGTGCCAGCAGTGAATCCCTAGCGGGGAAGGGCGAGCAGTACTTC CASSESLAGKGEQYF
TRBJ2-3 TRBV5-6 NA NA TGTGCCAGCAGCTCTCTAGGGGAGGCGTATTTT CASSSLGEAYF
TRBJ2-1 TRBV5-6 many TRBD2 TGTGCCAGCAGCCCCGGACTAGCGGGAGTCTACAATGAGCAGTTCTTC CASSPGLAGVYNEQFF